These 16 T cell receptor beta chains were sequenced from one sample in a study of T-cell memory formation after mild COVID-19. TCRdb fed the 5' RACE reads into MiXCR, producing one record per CDR3 protein. The table has approximately 150,000 distinct CDR3 sequences, roughly 14% seen once; the top ten hold about 14%. Sample: PBMCs or a T cell subset sorted from them (not recorded which). These receptors all stem from an adult woman who had mild COVID-19 (a few samples of this study predate the infection). Cell type and time point are not known.

V gene TRBV20-1 combines with J gene TRBJ2-5; D is uncertain. V dropped 6 bases and J dropped 3 bases, with 17 bases sitting between them. Per the germline V gene, CDR1 is DFQATT and CDR2 is SNEGSKA (reference sequence). The CDR3 runs 14 residues. CDR3 region: CSATRIWREETQYF. The CDR3 DNA reads as TGCAGTGCCACGCGAATCTGGAGAGAAGAGACCCAGTACTTC.

This chain uses TRBV27 with TRBJ2-2; maybe TRBD1 (5 bases). The V gene's germline CDR1 is MNHEY and CDR2 SMNVEV (reference sequence). V lost 4 bases, J lost 5 bases, and 8 bases lay in between. CDR3 length: 13 amino acids. Written as DNA, the CDR3 is TGTGCCAGCAGTTCACGACAGACCGGGGAGCTGTTTTTT. Amino acids: CASSSRQTGELFF.

The chain links TRBV6-2 or TRBV6-3 to TRBJ1-6, with 7 bases fitting TRBD1. After removal of 7 bases from V and 10 bases from J, the junction contained 13 bases not matched to a gene. The CDR3 spans 15 residues. CDR1 is MNHEY, CDR2 SVGEGT, per germline. The CDR3 protein is CASIPNRGGGSPLHF. The CDR3 DNA reads TGTGCCAGCATCCCGAACAGGGGAGGAGGCTCACCCCTCCACTTT.

The rearrangement links TRBV7-2 to TRBJ1-2; possible D gene TRBD1, 6 bases. The CDR3 is 14 residues long. Germline V gene lookup returns CDR1 SGHTA and CDR2 FQGNSA. Trimming removed 4 bases from V and 4 bases from J, with 13 bases in between. The CDR3 DNA follows: TGTGCCAGCAGCTCCCCCTACAGGGTCTATGGCTACACCTTC. Its translation: CASSSPYRVYGYTF.

The chain couples TRBV29-1 to TRBJ2-2; D not resolved. Germline V CDR1 and CDR2: SQVTM, ANQGSEA. The CDR3 loop spans 12 amino acids. Deletions cut 4 bases from V and 2 bases from J, with 5 bases between. CDR3 coding DNA: TGCAGCGTTGTCGGTAACACCGGGGAGCTGTTTTTT. Amino acid sequence: CSVVGNTGELFF.

The sample holds a few counts of this clonotype. This chain connects TRBV29-1 to TRBJ2-7; 14 bases fit TRBD2. V lost 6 bases to trimming and J lost 0 bases; unmatched junction nucleotides: 16. This CDR3 is 19 amino acids long. Germline lookup yields CDR1 SQVTM and CDR2 ANQGSEA. The CDR3 region is CSVRGTATSGGEVSYEQYF. The CDR3 DNA follows: TGCAGCGTCCGAGGGACAGCGACTAGCGGGGGGGAAGTCTCCTACGAGCAGTACTTC.

The chain is built from TRBV6-5 and TRBJ2-6; the D gene could be TRBD1 or TRBD2 (5 bases each). Germline CDR1 and CDR2: MNHEY and SVGAGI. V lost 5 bases, J lost 0 bases, and 14 bases lay in between. This CDR3 has 17 residues. CDR3 DNA sequence: TGTGCCAGCAGTCCACTGGGGGTGGACTCTGGGGCCAACGTCCTGACTTTC. Translating it yields CASSPLGVDSGANVLTF.

V is TRBV12-5 and J is TRBJ2-1, with 7 bases aligning to TRBD1. Germline lookup yields CDR1 LGHNT and CDR2 FRNRAP. CDR3 size: 15 residues. Losses at the gene ends were 4 bases for V and 5 bases for J; bases not matched to a gene: 8. The CDR3 nucleotides are TGTGCTAGTGGTTCCCTCCCGGGACAGCACAATGAGCAGTTCTTC. It is translated as CASGSLPGQHNEQFF. The variable domain in full, with the rest retrieved from reference TRBV12-5 and TRBJ2-1, is DARVTQTPRHKVTEMGQEVTMRCQPILGHNTVFWYRQTMMQGLELLAYFRNRAPLDDSGMPKDRFSAEMPDATLATLKIQPSEPRDSAVYFCASGSLPGQHNEQFFGPGTRLTVL.

In its sample, this clonotype was seen a few times. The genes are TRBV14 and TRBJ2-7, with unresolved D. Germline V gene data show CDR1 as SGHDN and CDR2 as FVKESK. The CDR3 is 11 amino acids. Trimming pared 1 base from V and 8 bases from J, leaving 6 bases between. CDR3 bases: TGTGCCAGCAGCCAAGGGCCCCAGCAGTACTTC. Translation gives CASSQGPQQYF.

The table lists this clonotype with many counts. The chain recombines TRBV7-2 with TRBJ2-1; unclear D gene. CDR3 size: 11 residues. The germline V gene encodes CDR1 SGHTA and CDR2 FQGNSA. V lost 1 base, J lost 6 bases, and 1 base lay in between. The CDR3 nucleotides read TGTGCCAGCAGCTTAGTCAATGAGCAGTTCTTC. Its translation is CASSLVNEQFF.

The table lists this clonotype with a few counts. The gene calls are TRBV10-3 and TRBJ2-2; D ambiguous. CDR3 size: 14 residues. In germline, CDR1 is ENHRY, CDR2 SYGVKD. V was cut by 6 bases and J by 2 bases, with 10 bases left in between. For the CDR3, the DNA is TGTGCCATCAGGAGAGATTCCAACACCGGGGAGCTGTTTTTT. Translation: CAIRRDSNTGELFF.

This clonotype has more than one count but fewer than ten. The chain carries TRBV7-9 and TRBJ1-5; D possibly corresponds to TRBD1 (6 bases). Trimming pared 1 base from V and 2 bases from J, leaving 12 bases between. This CDR3 has 16 amino acids. CDR1 is SEHNR and CDR2 is FQNEAQ in the germline V gene (reference sequence). The DNA for the CDR3 is TGTGCCAGCAGCTTAGGGGAGGCAGGGGGCAATCAGCCCCAGCATTTT. Protein product: CASSLGEAGGNQPQHF.

In this sample, this clonotype turned up many times. The J gene is TRBJ2-1, the V gene TRBV7-9; no clear D gene. V was cut by 3 bases and J by 0 bases, with 0 bases left in between. The CDR3 is made up of 12 amino acids. CDR1 and CDR2 from the germline V gene are SEHNR and FQNEAQ (reference sequence). The CDR3 sequence: CASSFSYNEQFF. Here the CDR3 DNA reads TGTGCCAGCAGCTTCTCCTACAATGAGCAGTTCTTC. The full variable domain, completed using reference TRBV7-9 and TRBJ2-1, is DTGVSQNPRHKITKRGQNVTFRCDPISEHNRLYWYRQTLGQGPEFLTYFQNEAQLEKSRLLSDRFSAERPKGSFSTLEIQRTEQGDSAMYLCASSFSYNEQFFGPGTRLTVL.

This chain connects TRBV7-9 to TRBJ2-1, with D unclear. Trimming removed 6 bases at V and 8 bases at J, with 11 bases between. The CDR3 is 12 amino acids. CDR1 is SEHNR and CDR2 is FQNEAQ in the germline V gene (reference sequence). CDR3 protein: CASRLGMDEQFF. The CDR3, as DNA: TGTGCCAGCAGGTTGGGTATGGATGAGCAGTTCTTC.

The CDR3: CASSIQPTYEQYF. The DNA of the CDR3 is TGTGCCAGTAGTATTCAACCCACCTACGAGCAGTACTTC. The rearrangement joins TRBV19 to TRBJ2-7; no clear D. This CDR3 contains 13 residues. Germline CDR1 reads LNHDA; CDR2 reads SQIVND (reference sequence). The V and J ends lost 3 bases and 2 bases respectively, with 8 bases between them.

V usage is TRBV19 and J usage is TRBJ1-2; tentative D call: TRBD1 (5 bases). V was trimmed by 6 bases and J by 8 bases, leaving 16 bases between them. The CDR3 totals 13 residues. Germline CDR1 LNHDA, CDR2 SQIVND (reference sequence). CDR3 amino acids: CASSLEGLRGYTF. Written as DNA, the CDR3 is TGTGCCAGTAGCTTAGAGGGACTCCGAGGCTACACCTTC.